This entry lists 15 T cell receptor beta chains sequenced from one sample in a study of cytomegalovirus exposure and HLA in healthy donors. 13 Jbeta primers and 60 Vbeta primers were used for the PCR. Sequencing used immunoSEQ multiplex PCR; TCRdb keeps in-frame clones, though not all of them. This table holds 210,000 or so clones, almost 80% found once. What was sequenced was PBMCs. The receptors originated from a man younger than 35 in good health and CMV-seronegative.

This chain joins TRBV4-2 and TRBJ2-2; 7 bases line up with TRBD2. CDR1 and CDR2 from the germline V gene are LGHNA and YNFKEQ. Unmatched junction bases numbered 2, after V lost 4 bases and J lost 6 bases. The CDR3 has 13 residues. CDR3 protein: CASSRGLAGELFF. CDR3 in DNA: TGTGCCAGCAGCCGAGGACTAGCCGGGGAGCTGTTTTTT.

The rearrangement joins TRBV6-5 to TRBJ2-3; 9 bases map to TRBD1. This CDR3 comprises 16 residues. In germline, CDR1 is MNHEY, CDR2 SVGAGI. V was clipped by 0 bases and J by 0 bases; unmatched bases: 1. In DNA form, the CDR3 reads TGTGCCAGCAGTTACTCAGGGACAGGGAGCACAGATACGCAGTATTTT. Protein sequence: CASSYSGTGSTDTQYF.

In this sample, this clone turned up once. The chain combines TRBV6-1 with TRBJ2-5; perhaps TRBD1 as D (5 bases). V was clipped by 6 bases and J by 0 bases, with 8 bases between them. CDR1 is MNHNS, CDR2 SASEGT, per germline. The CDR3 extends over 13 amino acids. CDR3 nucleotide sequence: TGTGCCAGCAGACAGGTTAACCAAGAGACCCAGTACTTC. This translates into CASRQVNQETQYF.

The chain couples TRBV2 to TRBJ2-5; maybe TRBD1 (6 bases). The DNA end is a closer match to TRBJ2-7, so the J assignment may be wrong. The CDR3 loop spans 12 amino acids. CDR1 is SNHLY, CDR2 FYNNEI, per germline. The CDR3 DNA follows: TGTGCCACTACGGCGGACAGCGACGAGCAGTACTTC. Amino acids: CATTADSDEQYF.

CDR3 nucleotide sequence: TGCGCCAGCAGCGGGGGACAGAGCTCCCTGGAGCAGTACTTC. It is translated as CASSGGQSSLEQYF. V is TRBV5-1 and J is TRBJ2-7; 7 bases map to TRBD1. Looked up from germline, CDR1 is SGHRS and CDR2 is YFSETQ. The CDR3 consists of 14 residues. Germline trimming cut 4 bases from V and 7 bases from J; bases unmatched to any gene: 11.

The CDR3: CSVGTGGPYEQYF. CDR3 nucleotides: TGCAGCGTCGGAACAGGGGGCCCCTACGAGCAGTACTTC. The chain uses TRBV29-1 and TRBJ2-7; TRBD1 agrees at 9 bases. Trimming at V came to 6 bases and at J to 2 bases, leaving 5 bases not matched to a gene. The CDR3 covers 13 residues. Looked up from germline, CDR1 is SQVTM and CDR2 is ANQGSEA.

The chain couples TRBV9 to TRBJ2-1, with 10 bases identical to TRBD2. J lost 0 bases, V lost 3 bases, and 6 bases had no gene match. This CDR3 has 17 amino acids. The germline gives CDR1 SGDLS, CDR2 YYNGEE. CDR3 loop: CASSGGLALSSYNEQFF. The DNA for the CDR3 is TGTGCCAGCAGCGGGGGACTAGCGTTGAGCTCCTACAATGAGCAGTTCTTC.

The J gene is TRBJ2-3, the V gene TRBV11-3; TRBD2 might be the D (6 bases). The CDR3 totals 13 residues. V dropped 5 bases and J dropped 5 bases, with 11 bases sitting between them. The germline V gene encodes CDR1 SGHNT and CDR2 YENEEA. CDR3 sequence: CASSPDYLDTQYF. DNA for the CDR3: TGTGCCAGCAGCCCGGACTACTTAGATACGCAGTATTTT.

The chain couples TRBV9 to TRBJ1-5; D gene unclear. This CDR3 region has 12 residues. Germline CDR1 reads SGDLS; CDR2 reads YYNGEE. V gave up 3 bases and J gave up 5 bases, with 6 bases separating them. CDR3 in amino acids: CASSAGDQPQHF. The CDR3 DNA follows: TGTGCCAGCAGCGCCGGAGATCAGCCCCAGCATTTT.

The V and J genes are TRBV29-1 and TRBJ1-1; 8 nucleotides line up with TRBD1. Unmatched junction bases numbered 12, after V lost 5 bases and J lost 4 bases. Germline CDR1 reads SQVTM; CDR2 reads ANQGSEA. The CDR3 totals 15 residues. CDR3 sequence: CSVLDPQGAPTEAFF. The CDR3 DNA follows: TGCAGCGTTCTTGATCCCCAGGGGGCGCCCACTGAAGCTTTCTTT.

V is TRBV15 and J is TRBJ1-1, with D possibly being TRBD1 (6 bases). The V end was cut by 3 bases, the J end by 4 bases, with 15 bases between. The CDR3 extends over 15 amino acids. Germline assignment: CDR1 LNHNV and CDR2 YYDKDF (reference sequence). In nucleotides, the CDR3 is TGTGCCACCAGCAGCCACGGGGGGGCCACCACTGAAGCTTTCTTT. It translates to CATSSHGGATTEAFF.

The chain carries TRBV18 and TRBJ2-7, with D uncertain. The CDR3 is made up of 13 amino acids. Germline lookup yields CDR1 KGHSH and CDR2 LQKENI. Between the trimmed V and J ends, which lost 4 bases and 6 bases, there was a span of 13 bases. The CDR3 sequence is CASSQYPQSEQYF. The DNA of the CDR3 is TGTGCCAGCTCACAGTACCCACAGTCCGAGCAGTACTTC. Full variable domain (missing parts from reference TRBV18 and TRBJ2-7): NAGVMQNPRHLVRRRGQEARLRCSPMKGHSHVYWYRQLPEEGLKFMVYLQKENIIDESGMPKERFSAEFPKEGPSILRIQQVVRGDSAAYFCASSQYPQSEQYFGPGTRLTVT.

The V gene is TRBV2, the J gene TRBJ1-4; 7 positions match TRBD1. The CDR3 runs 16 residues. Germline CDR1 and CDR2: SNHLY and FYNNEI. Trimming removed 2 bases from V and 0 bases from J; junction bases left unmatched: 3. The CDR3 DNA follows: TGTGCCAGCAGTGAACCAGGGGGGACAACTAATGAAAAACTGTTTTTT. This encodes CASSEPGGTTNEKLFF.

This clone was observed once. The rearrangement uses TRBV28 and TRBJ2-1; 9 nucleotides agree with TRBD1. The CDR3 has 15 amino acids. In germline, CDR1 is MDHEN, CDR2 SYDVKM. The trim removed 6 bases at V and 6 bases at J, leaving 9 bases unmatched. The CDR3 is CASSPGGQGSNEQFF. CDR3 DNA sequence: TGTGCCAGCAGCCCAGGGGGACAGGGCTCCAATGAGCAGTTCTTC. The complete variable domain, with remaining parts taken from reference TRBV28 and TRBJ2-1, reads DVKVTQSSRYLVKRTGEKVFLECVQDMDHENMFWYRQDPGLGLRLIYFSYDVKMKEKGDIPEGYSVSREKKERFSLILESASTNQTSMYLCASSPGGQGSNEQFFGPGTRLTVL.

This chain uses TRBV15 with TRBJ2-3, with a weak D call TRBD2 (6 bases). Germline V gives CDR1 LNHNV, CDR2 YYDKDF (reference sequence). The CDR3 is 14 residues long. V dropped 0 bases and J dropped 5 bases, with 9 bases sitting between them. The CDR3, as DNA: TGTGCCACCAGCAGAGATGGGGGGATAGATACGCAGTATTTT. Protein: CATSRDGGIDTQYF.